This T cell receptor beta chain was recovered during a study of blood T cell repertoires in COVID-19. Clones were read by immunoSEQ multiplex PCR, and TCRdb kept only the in-frame ones, dropping some. The data contain about 55,000 clones, 87% of them singletons. Germline V gives CDR1 KGHSH, CDR2 LQKENI. V was cut by 2 bases and J by 6 bases, with 14 bases left in between. CDR3 length: 16 amino acids. Sequenced material: peripheral blood. The TCR sequence derives from a man aged 35 to 55 with COVID-19, enrolled during active disease. This chain uses TRBV18 with TRBJ1-6; D not resolved. Here the CDR3 reads CASSPKHPGGNSPLHF. DNA of the CDR3: TGTGCCAGCTCACCAAAACACCCCGGAGGTAATTCACCCCTCCACTTT.